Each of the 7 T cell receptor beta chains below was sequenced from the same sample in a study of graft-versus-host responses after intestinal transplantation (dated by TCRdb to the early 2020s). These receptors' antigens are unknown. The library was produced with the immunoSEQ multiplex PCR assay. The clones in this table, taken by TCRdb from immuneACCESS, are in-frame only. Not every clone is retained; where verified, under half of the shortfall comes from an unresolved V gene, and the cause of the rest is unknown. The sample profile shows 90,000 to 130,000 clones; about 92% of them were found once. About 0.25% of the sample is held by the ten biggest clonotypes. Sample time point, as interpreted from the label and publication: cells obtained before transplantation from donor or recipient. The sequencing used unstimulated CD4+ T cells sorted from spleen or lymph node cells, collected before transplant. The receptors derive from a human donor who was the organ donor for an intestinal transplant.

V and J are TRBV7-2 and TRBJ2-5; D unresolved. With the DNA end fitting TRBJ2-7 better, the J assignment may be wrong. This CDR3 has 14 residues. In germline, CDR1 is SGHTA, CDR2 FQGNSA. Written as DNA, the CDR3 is TGTGCCAGCAGCTTAGATTTTGCGTCCTACGAGCAGTACTTC. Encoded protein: CASSLDFASYEQYF.

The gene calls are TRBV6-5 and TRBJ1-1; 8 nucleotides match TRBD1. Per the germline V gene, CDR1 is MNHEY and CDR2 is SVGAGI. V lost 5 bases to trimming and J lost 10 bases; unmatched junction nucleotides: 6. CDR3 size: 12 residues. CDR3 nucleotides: TGTGCCAGCAGTGGGCGGACAGGGTCAGCTTTCTTT. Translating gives CASSGRTGSAFF.

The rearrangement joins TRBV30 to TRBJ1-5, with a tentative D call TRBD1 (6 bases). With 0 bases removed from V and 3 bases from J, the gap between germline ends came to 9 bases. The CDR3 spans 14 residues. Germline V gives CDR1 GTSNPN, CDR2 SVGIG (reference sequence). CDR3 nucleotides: TGTGCCTGGAGTGTGGACAGCTTCAATCAGCCCCAGCATTTT. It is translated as CAWSVDSFNQPQHF.

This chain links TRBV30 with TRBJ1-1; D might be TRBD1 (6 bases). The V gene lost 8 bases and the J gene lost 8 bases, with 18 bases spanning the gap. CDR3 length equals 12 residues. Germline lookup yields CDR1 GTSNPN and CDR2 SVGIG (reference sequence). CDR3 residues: CALLRGRSEAFF. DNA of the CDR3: TGTGCCCTTTTAAGGGGGAGGTCAGAAGCTTTCTTT.

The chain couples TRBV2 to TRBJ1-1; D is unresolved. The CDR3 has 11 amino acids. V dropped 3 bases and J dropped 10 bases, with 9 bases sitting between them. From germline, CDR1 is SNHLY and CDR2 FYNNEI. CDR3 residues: CASSEHVGAFF. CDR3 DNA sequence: TGTGCCAGCAGTGAGCACGTCGGAGCTTTCTTT.

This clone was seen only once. The CDR3 sequence: CASSISIREIGYTF. For the CDR3, the DNA is TGTGCCAGTAGTATTAGTATACGGGAAATTGGCTACACCTTC. The chain has TRBV19 and TRBJ1-2; the D is unclear. Germline V lookup: CDR1 LNHDA, CDR2 SQIVND (reference sequence). The CDR3 consists of 14 residues. V dropped 3 bases and J dropped 7 bases, with 15 bases sitting between them. Variable domain in full (rest from reference TRBV19 and TRBJ1-2): DGGITQSPKYLFRKEGQNVTLSCEQNLNHDAMYWYRQDPGQGLRLIYYSQIVNDFQKGDIAEGYSVSREKKESFPLTVTSAQKNPTAFYLCASSISIREIGYTFGSGTRLTVV.

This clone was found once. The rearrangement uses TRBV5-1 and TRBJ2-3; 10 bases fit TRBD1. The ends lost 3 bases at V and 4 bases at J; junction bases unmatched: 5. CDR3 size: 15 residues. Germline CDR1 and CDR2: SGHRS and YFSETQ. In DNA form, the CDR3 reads TGCGCCAGCAGCTCCGGACAGGGGGGCGCAGATACGCAGTATTTT. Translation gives CASSSGQGGADTQYF.